This T cell receptor beta chain was recorded in a study of blood T cell repertoires in COVID-19. Whole-study context: Samples came from the United States, Italy and Spain, spanning acute and convalescent COVID-19.

This CDR3 has 15 amino acids. The V and J ends lost 5 bases and 8 bases, in that order; junction bases with no gene match: 7. From germline, CDR1 is MNHEY and CDR2 SMNVEV (reference sequence). As originally analysed: Counts of nucleated cells, estimated from reference gene primer amplification, were obtained. Assay: immunoSEQ multiplex PCR; the TCRdb copy retains only in-frame clones and omits some. The V and J calls and clone size are taken from that table; D and trimming were inferred from the DNA. The sample yields some 150,000 clones, approximately 83% seen once. The TCR originated in a woman aged 55-69 years with COVID-19, enrolled during active disease. The source material was peripheral blood. V usage is TRBV27 and J usage is TRBJ1-6, with 9 positions matching TRBD1. CDR3 residues: CASSRDRGMDSPLHF. CDR3 nucleotide sequence: TGTGCCAGCAGTAGAGACAGGGGGATGGATTCACCCCTCCACTTT.